This T cell receptor (beta chain) was documented in a study of CD4 T cells in relation to SARS-CoV-2 and coronaviruses. Unexposed donor CD4+ T cells date from about 2011-2019, before the COVID-19 pandemic. Only one count was recorded for this clone. Its antigen is unknown. The V segment lost 6 bases and the J segment 3 bases; nucleotides outside the gene matches: 14. This CDR3 has 16 amino acids. Germline-derived CDR1 and CDR2 are SNHLY and FYNNEI. The repertoire was sequenced with immunoSEQ multiplex PCR; TCRdb's copy has only in-frame clones and lacks some. The sample lists around 65,000 clones; over 70% were seen once. Whole-study results and caveats: Crossreactivity was assessed only for spike protein, not other viral proteins. In 55% to 75% of donors, memory CD4+ clonotypes crossrecognized SARS-CoV-2 and at least one common cold coronavirus spike. Samples before the pandemic and after infection were not matched within any donor.

The specimen sequenced was memory CD4+ T cells from PBMCs. This receptor was identified in a human donor in good health. This chain links TRBV2 with TRBJ2-7, with 7 bases that match TRBD1. CDR3 DNA: TGTGCCAGCAGGGGTTCAGGGGGTTTACTATACTACGAGCAGTACTTC. Its translation is CASRGSGGLLYYEQYF.